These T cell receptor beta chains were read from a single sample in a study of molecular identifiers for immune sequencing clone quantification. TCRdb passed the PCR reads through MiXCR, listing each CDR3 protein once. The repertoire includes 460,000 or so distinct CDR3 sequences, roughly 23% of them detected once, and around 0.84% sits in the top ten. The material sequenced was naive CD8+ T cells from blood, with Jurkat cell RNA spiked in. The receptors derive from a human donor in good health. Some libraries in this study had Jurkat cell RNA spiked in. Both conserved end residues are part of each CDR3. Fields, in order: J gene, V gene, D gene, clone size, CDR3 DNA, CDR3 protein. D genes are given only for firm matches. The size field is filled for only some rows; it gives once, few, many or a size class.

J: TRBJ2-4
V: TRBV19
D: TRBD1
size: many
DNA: TGTGCCAGTAGGACAGGGGTAGCCAAAAACATTCAGTACTTC
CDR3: CASRTGVAKNIQYF

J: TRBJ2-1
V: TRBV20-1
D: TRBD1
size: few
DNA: TGCAGTGCTAGAGGCGGACAGGGGCTTAATGAGCAGTTCTTC
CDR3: CSARGGQGLNEQFF

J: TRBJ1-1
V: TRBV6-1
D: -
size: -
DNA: TGTGCCAGCAGTGAAAATCCGTGGGACAACACTGAAGCTTTCTTT
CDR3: CASSENPWDNTEAFF

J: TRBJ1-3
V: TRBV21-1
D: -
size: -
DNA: TGTGCCAGCAGCAAAGACGGAGGGGGCCGCAGGAACTCTGGAAACACCATATATTTT
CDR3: CASSKDGGGRRNSGNTIYF

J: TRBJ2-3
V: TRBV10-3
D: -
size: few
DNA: TGTGCCACCCTACAAGGGGACCATAGCCCCGATACGCAGTATTTT
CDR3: CATLQGDHSPDTQYF

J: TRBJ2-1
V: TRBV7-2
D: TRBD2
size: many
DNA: TGTGCCAGCAGTTCAGGACTAGTCGGCTCCTACAATGAGCAGTTCTTC
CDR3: CASSSGLVGSYNEQFF

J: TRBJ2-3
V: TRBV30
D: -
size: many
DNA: TGTGCCTGGAGTGTACACCTGGGGACAGATACGCAGTATTTT
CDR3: CAWSVHLGTDTQYF

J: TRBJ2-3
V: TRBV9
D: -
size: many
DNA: TGTGCCAGCAGCACTGGGACACATACTAGCACAGATACGCAGTATTTT
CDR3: CASSTGTHTSTDTQYF

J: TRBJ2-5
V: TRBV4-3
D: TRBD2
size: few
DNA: TGCGCCAGCAGCCAAGATTGGGGCCTAGCGGGAGGAGAGACCCAGTACTTC
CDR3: CASSQDWGLAGGETQYF

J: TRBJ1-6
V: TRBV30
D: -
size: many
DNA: TGTGCCTGGAGTGCGACATCTCCATCCCTCCACTTT
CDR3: CAWSATSPSLHF

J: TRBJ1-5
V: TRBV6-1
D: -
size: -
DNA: TGTGCCAGCAGGACAGTAAAACAGCCCCAGCATTTT
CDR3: CASRTVKQPQHF

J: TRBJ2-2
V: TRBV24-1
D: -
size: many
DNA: TGTGCCACCAGTGATTATAACACCGGGGAGCTGTTTTTT
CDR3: CATSDYNTGELFF

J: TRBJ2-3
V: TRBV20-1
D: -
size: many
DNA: TGCAGTGCTAGAGATCGGGCTAGTGGGACAGATACGCAGTATTTT
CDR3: CSARDRASGTDTQYF

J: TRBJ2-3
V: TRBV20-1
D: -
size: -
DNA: TGCAGTGCTAGTCTGGTGGGAGGGGGCCCAGATACGCAGTATTTT
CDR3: CSASLVGGGPDTQYF

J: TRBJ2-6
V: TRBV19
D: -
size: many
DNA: TGTGCCAGTAGTATAACCGCCTCTGGGGCCAACGTCCTGACTTTC
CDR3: CASSITASGANVLTF

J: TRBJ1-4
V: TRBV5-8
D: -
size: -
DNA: TGTGCCAGCAGCTTGGCCTACTTCACCGCAACTAATGAAAAACTGTTTTTT
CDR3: CASSLAYFTATNEKLFF

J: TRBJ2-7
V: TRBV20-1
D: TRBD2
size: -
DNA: TGCAGTGCTAGAGGCGCGGGACTAGCAACTTACGAGCAGTACTTC
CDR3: CSARGAGLATYEQYF

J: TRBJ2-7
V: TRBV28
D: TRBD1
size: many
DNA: TGTGCCAGCAGTTCCCTGGGGACAGACTCCTACGAGCAGTACTTC
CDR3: CASSSLGTDSYEQYF

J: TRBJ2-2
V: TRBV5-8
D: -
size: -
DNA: TGTGCCAGCAGCTTCCACACCGGGTCGGACACCGGGGAGCTGTTTTTT
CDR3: CASSFHTGSDTGELFF

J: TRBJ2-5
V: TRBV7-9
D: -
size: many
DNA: TGTGCCAGCAGCCTAAGACCCGACTCGGAGACCCAGTACTTC
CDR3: CASSLRPDSETQYF

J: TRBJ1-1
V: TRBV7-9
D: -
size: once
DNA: TGTGCCAGCAGCCAGACGGCCCGTGGCACTGAAGCTTTCTTT
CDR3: CASSQTARGTEAFF

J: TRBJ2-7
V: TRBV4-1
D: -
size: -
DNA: TGCGCCAGCAGCCTAGGTACAGGGACGGGGGAGCAGTACTTC
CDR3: CASSLGTGTGEQYF

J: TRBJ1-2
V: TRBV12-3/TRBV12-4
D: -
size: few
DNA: TGTGCCAGCAGTTTTGGCCCGACATATGGCTACACCTTC
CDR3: CASSFGPTYGYTF

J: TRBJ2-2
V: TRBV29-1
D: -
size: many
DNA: TGCAGCGCCGAGACACGGAACACCGGGGAGCTGTTTTTT
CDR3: CSAETRNTGELFF

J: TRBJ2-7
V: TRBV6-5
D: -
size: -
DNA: TGTGCCAGCAGTCACTCGGGGCAGGCCTACGAGCAGTACTTC
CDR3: CASSHSGQAYEQYF

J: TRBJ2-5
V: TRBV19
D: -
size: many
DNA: TGTGCCAGTAGTATCCGCGGCGGAGAGACCCAGTACTTC
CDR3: CASSIRGGETQYF

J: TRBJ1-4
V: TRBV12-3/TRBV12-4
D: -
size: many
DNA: TGTGCCAGCAGTACCCGGTTGGGAGAAAAACTGTTTTTT
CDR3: CASSTRLGEKLFF

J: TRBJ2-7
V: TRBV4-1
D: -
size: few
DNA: TGCGCCAGCAGCCTGAAATGGGACAACTACGAGCAGTACTTC
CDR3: CASSLKWDNYEQYF

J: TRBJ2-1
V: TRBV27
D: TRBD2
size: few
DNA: TGTGCCAGCAGTTCCCTGACTAGCGGGGGGGCAGGGGGGCAGTTCTTC
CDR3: CASSSLTSGGAGGQFF

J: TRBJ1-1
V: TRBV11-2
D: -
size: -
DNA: TGTGCCAGCAGCTTAGCGCAAGCCCTTGAAGCTTTCTTT
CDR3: CASSLAQALEAFF

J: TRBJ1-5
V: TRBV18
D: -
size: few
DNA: TGTGCCAGCTCACCAGATTATGGGGAGGGTCGCAATCAGCCCCAGCATTTT
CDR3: CASSPDYGEGRNQPQHF

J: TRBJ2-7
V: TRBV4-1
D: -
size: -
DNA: TGCGCCAGCAGCCAAGAGTTATTTGGCGAGCAATACTTC
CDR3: CASSQELFGEQYF

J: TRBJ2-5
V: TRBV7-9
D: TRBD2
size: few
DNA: TGTGCCAGCAGCAAGGGGGTCGGGGCTAGCGGGATCGAGGCAGAGACCCAGTACTTC
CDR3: CASSKGVGASGIEAETQYF

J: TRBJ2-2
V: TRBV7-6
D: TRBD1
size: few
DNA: TGTGCCAGCACCGGGGACAGGGGAATCACCGGGGAGCTGTTTTTT
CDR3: CASTGDRGITGELFF

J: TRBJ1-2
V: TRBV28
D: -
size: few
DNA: TGTGCCGGCAGTTCCCTGGGACAAGTCTATGGCTACACCTTC
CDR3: CAGSSLGQVYGYTF

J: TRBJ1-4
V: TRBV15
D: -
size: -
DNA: TGTGCCACCAGAGACCCCACTAATGAAAAACTGTTTTTT
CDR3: CATRDPTNEKLFF

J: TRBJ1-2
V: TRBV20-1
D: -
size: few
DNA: TGCAGTGCTAGACCCGATGACAGAGCAATCAACTATGGCTACACCTTC
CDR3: CSARPDDRAINYGYTF

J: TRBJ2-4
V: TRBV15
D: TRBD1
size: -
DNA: TGTGCCACCAGCAGCTGGGACAGGGAAAATAATTGCATTCAGTACTTC
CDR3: CATSSWDRENNCIQYF

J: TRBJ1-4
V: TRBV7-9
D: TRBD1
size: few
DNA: TGTGCCAGCAGCGGGGGGACAGGGGGCTCCCGTGCAACTAATGAAAAACTGTTTTTT
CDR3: CASSGGTGGSRATNEKLFF

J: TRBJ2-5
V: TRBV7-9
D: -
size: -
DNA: TGTGCCAGCAGCTTAATGTCGGTTTCGATCGAGGAGACCCAGTACTTC
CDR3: CASSLMSVSIEETQYF